The source of this TCR beta chain is a study of neoadjuvant anti-PD-1 for oral cavity cancer. On the study more broadly: Patients mostly received three to four biweekly nivolumab doses at 3 mg/kg before surgery. Patients without progression received a fourth nivolumab dose around day 43, then surgical resection on days 50-56.

TCRdb's copy holds only in-frame clones and misses some; the assay was immunoSEQ multiplex PCR. The table shows 60,000 to 75,000 clones, with roughly three quarters occurring only once. Germline CDR1 is SEHNR and CDR2 is FQNEAQ (reference sequence). Trimming pared 7 bases from V and 6 bases from J, leaving 7 bases between. This CDR3 is built from 11 residues. Concerning this clone: No antigen is known for it.

General study findings and limits: Treg/Th17 ratio rose with pretreatment blood and fell with post-treatment tumor TCRbeta clonality.

The input for sequencing was PBMCs, taken before nivolumab (anti-PD-1) treatment. This sequence joins TRBV7-9 and TRBJ2-1; D unresolved. The sequence was obtained from a person aged 40 to 85 with oral cavity squamous cell carcinoma. The CDR3 nucleotides read TGTGCCAGCACCTTCACCAATGAGCAGTTCTTC. The encoded protein is CASTFTNEQFF.